A few counts support the clone carrying this T cell receptor beta chain. Its antigen is not identified. The entry originates in a study of beta chain features in type 1 diabetes. Study findings and constraints: Shortening of TCRB CDR3s, moderate but significant, appeared in all four CD4+ subsets of Type 1 diabetes patients. In the patient group, naive, central memory and Treg TCRB repertoires seemed more alike than in the healthy donor group.

Sorting of CD4+ naive, central memory, regulatory and stem cell-like memory cells was performed via CD45RO/CCR7/CD25/CD127/CD95/CD27. Each population that was sorted was more than 95% pure. The CDR3 runs to 14 residues. Germline lookup yields CDR1 GTSNPN and CDR2 SVGIG (reference sequence). Trimming stripped 1 base from V and 7 bases from J, with 16 bases between. The entirety of the isolated RNA underwent reverse transcription, so expressed TCRB transcripts were sequenced. The assay was immunoSEQ multiplex PCR, and TCRdb's table has in-frame clones only and misses some. Of 630,000 or so clones listed, over 11% are singletons.

Sequenced material: naive CD4+ T cells from blood. This TCR derives from a man aged 18 to 30 with type 1 diabetes. This chain links TRBV30 with TRBJ1-2, with D possibly TRBD1 on 6 matching bases. The CDR3 loop reads CAWSDATGPSGYTF. The DNA of the CDR3 is TGTGCCTGGAGTGACGCAACAGGGCCCAGTGGCTACACCTTC.